The clone carrying this T cell receptor (beta chain) was seen at least ten times. No antigen is known for it. This sample stems from a study of T cells in Graves' hyperthyroidism and ophthalmopathy. There were TCR beta CDR3 regions amplified from RNA transcripts. The HTBI primer set was used in a first-round RT-PCR of the TCR CDR3. TCRdb reprocessed the multiplex PCR reads with MiXCR, giving one entry per CDR3 protein. The sample has 500,000 or so distinct CDR3 sequences, over 15% seen once. Study-wide results and caveats: The model forecast ophthalmopathy, anticipating it by a median roughly 6.5 months before onset.

V lost 1 base, J lost 3 bases, and 4 bases stayed unmatched. CDR1 is LGHDT and CDR2 is YNNKEL in the germline V gene (reference sequence). The CDR3 extends over 15 amino acids. Specimen: blood. V and J are TRBV3-1 and TRBJ1-1, with 8 positions matching TRBD1. This TCR derives from a woman between 18 and 29 years old with Graves' ophthalmopathy. The CDR3 protein is CASSQVSTGDTEAFF. The CDR3 bases are TGTGCCAGCAGCCAAGTTTCGACAGGGGACACTGAAGCTTTCTTT.